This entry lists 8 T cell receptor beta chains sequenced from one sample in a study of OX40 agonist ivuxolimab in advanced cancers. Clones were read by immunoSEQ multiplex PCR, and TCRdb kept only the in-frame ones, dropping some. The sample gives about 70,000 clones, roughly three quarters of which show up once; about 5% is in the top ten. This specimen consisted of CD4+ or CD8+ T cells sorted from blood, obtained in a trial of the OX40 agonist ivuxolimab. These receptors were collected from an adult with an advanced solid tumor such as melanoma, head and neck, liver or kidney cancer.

Written as DNA, the CDR3 is TGCACCAGCAGCCAAATACCCACCCTAGCGGGCGCGTACCAAGAGACCCAGTACTTC. Protein sequence: CTSSQIPTLAGAYQETQYF. The chain employs TRBV1 and TRBJ2-5; TRBD2 is the table's D call, not checked against the DNA. TRBV1 is noted as a pseudogene. The CDR3 contains 19 residues.

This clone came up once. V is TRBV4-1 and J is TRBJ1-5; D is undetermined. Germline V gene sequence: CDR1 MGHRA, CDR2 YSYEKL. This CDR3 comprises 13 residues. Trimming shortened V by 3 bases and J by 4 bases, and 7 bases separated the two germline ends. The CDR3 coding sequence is TGCGCCAGCAGCCAGATAGAAAATCAGCCCCAGCATTTT. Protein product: CASSQIENQPQHF.

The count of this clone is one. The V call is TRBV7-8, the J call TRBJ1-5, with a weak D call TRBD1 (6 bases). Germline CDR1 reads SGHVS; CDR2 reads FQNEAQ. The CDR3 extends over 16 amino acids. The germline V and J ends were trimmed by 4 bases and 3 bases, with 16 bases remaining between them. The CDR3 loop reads CASSSGAGVPNQPQHF. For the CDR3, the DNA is TGTGCCAGCAGCTCAGGGGCGGGGGTCCCCAATCAGCCCCAGCATTTT.

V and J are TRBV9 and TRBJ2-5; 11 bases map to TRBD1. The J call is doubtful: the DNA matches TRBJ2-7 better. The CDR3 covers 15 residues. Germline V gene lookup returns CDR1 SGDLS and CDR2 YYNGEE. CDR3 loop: CASSPGTGGSYEQYF. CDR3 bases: TGTGCCAGCAGCCCCGGGACAGGGGGCTCCTACGAGCAGTACTTC.

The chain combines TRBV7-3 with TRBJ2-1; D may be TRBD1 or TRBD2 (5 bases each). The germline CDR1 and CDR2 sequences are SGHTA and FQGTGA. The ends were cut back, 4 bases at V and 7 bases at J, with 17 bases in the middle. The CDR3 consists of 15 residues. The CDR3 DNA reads TGTGCCAGCAGCTCTCCAGCAGGGACGGGGAATGAGCAGTTCTTC. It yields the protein CASSSPAGTGNEQFF.

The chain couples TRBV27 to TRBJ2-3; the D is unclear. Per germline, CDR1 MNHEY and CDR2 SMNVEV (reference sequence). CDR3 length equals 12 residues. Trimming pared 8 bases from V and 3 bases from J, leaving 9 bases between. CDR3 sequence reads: CASRAATDTQYF. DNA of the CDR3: TGTGCCAGCCGGGCCGCTACAGATACGCAGTATTTT.

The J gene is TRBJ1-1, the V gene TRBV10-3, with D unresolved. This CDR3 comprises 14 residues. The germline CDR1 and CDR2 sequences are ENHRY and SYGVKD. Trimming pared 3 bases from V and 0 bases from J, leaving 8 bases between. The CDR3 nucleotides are TGTGCCATCAGTGATTCTATCGTGAACACTGAAGCTTTCTTT. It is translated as CAISDSIVNTEAFF.

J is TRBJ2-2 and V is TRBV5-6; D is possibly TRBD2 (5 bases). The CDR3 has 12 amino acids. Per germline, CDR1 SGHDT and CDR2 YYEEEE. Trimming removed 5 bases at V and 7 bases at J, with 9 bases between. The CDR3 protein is CASRWTDGELFF. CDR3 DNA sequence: TGTGCCAGCAGGTGGACTGACGGGGAGCTGTTTTTT.